This T cell receptor beta chain was found in a study of CXCR3-negative and CXCR3-positive naive CD8 T cells (dated by TCRdb to the late 2010s). Concerning the study at large: In total, about 130 million TRB reads were obtained, or roughly 1.5 +/- 0.3 million reads per library. The diversity and physicochemical repertoire analyses included roughly ten donors pooled from two independent experiments. Naive subsets from about 5 donors and memory cells from 3 donors were included in the TRBV-TRBJ cluster analysis. Results the study describes overall, beyond this receptor: Repertoire diversity was comparably high in both naive subsets but much lower in memory CD8+ T cells. Compared with CXCR3-negative naive cells, CXCR3-positive naive cells had TRB CDR3s with higher hydrophobicity (lower Kidera factor 4), lower energy, and higher strength and volume indices. Similar TRBV-TRBJ usage was shown by naive CXCR3-negative and CXCR3-positive cells from the same donor, whereas distinct patterns were shown by memory cells. Because surface CD5, which is linked to self-reactivity in mice, was comparable between the naive subsets, TCR interaction strength was also inferred from the physicochemical properties of TRB CDR3s. Freshly isolated PBMCs were used for most assays because CXCR3 expression went down partially after cryopreservation.

For each CD8+ T cell subset, flow sorting was done in triplicate, and around 300,000 cells per subset went directly into RLT lysis buffer. Naive CD8+ T cells were defined stringently as CD45RO-CCR7+CD27+CD95- to exclude memory contaminants. Standard density gradient centrifugation was used to isolate peripheral blood mononuclear cells from buffy coats. A FACSAria III was used to flow-sort naive CXCR3-negative and CXCR3-positive CD8+ T cells. Total RNA was extracted from sorted cells using an RNeasy Mini Kit. About this clonotype: Its antigen remains unidentified.

Reads for this sample came from a NextSeq 550. The Human TCR Profiling Kit (MiLaboratory) was used to prepare UMI-labeled 5' RACE TRB cDNA libraries. cDNA synthesis used the entire amount of extracted RNA, and PCR amplification then used the entire amount of cDNA produced. The libraries were made side by side, with each library going through the same number of PCR cycles. In the original analysis: MIGEC and MiXCR extracted about 53,000 +/- 10,000 unique UMI-labeled TRB cDNA molecules per library, requiring at least two reads per UMI. Each library averaged around 40,000 +/- 10,000 functional in-frame TRB CDR3 nucleotide clonotypes without stop codons. After each sample was downsampled to 5000 UMI-labeled TRB molecules, VDJtools was used to calculate diversity metrics such as normalized Shannon-Wiener and Chao1. Clonotype-size-weighted physicochemical properties of the central five CDR3 residues (interaction energy, strength, volume and Kidera factor 4) were computed in VDJtools. With the reads reprocessed by TCRdb, a single entry stands for each CDR3 protein sequence and no DNA is reported. The V and J calls here are based on TCRdb, not the publication. The sample's table lists a count of some 130,000 distinct CDR3 sequences. Jointly, the top ten make up 0.29% of the sample.

The sample taken for sequencing was naive CXCR3- CD8+ T cells from blood. This sample's cell subset or site label indicates: CD45RO-CCR7+CD27+CD95- naive CD8+ T cells lacking CXCR3 (TNR3-). The sequence derives from a human donor in good health. Some clones in this sample may be carry-over from other donors' samples.

The CDR3 reads CASIGSYEQYF. The V gene is TRBV6-2 or TRBV6-3 and the J gene is TRBJ2-7. Its CDR3 holds 11 amino acids, cysteine through phenylalanine. Only the protein is available. CDR1 and CDR2 (MNHEY, SVGEGT) derive from the germline V gene.